This paragraph reports one T cell receptor beta chain. This clonotype has a handful of counts. What antigen it recognizes has not been identified. No much larger clone is present one base from it, and per-base qualities are unavailable. This record comes from a study of blood T cells in healthy people across ages (dated by TCRdb to 2015 to 2017). In terms of the full investigation: In model experiments, roughly one uniquely barcoded TCR beta cDNA molecule per two T cells was captured by template switching. The study measured age-related changes in TCR beta repertoire diversity using deep sequencing normalized with unique cDNA molecular identifiers. The donors were split into four age groups: young (average around 15 years), middle-aged (roughly 40), aged (approximately 60) and long-lived (approximately 80). The study analyzed two additional independent replicas of 1 million unique cDNA reads from the same blood draw for two donors, one aged 18 to 30 and one aged 80 or older.

The CDR3 holds 17 amino acids from the cysteine to the phenylalanine. The read is trimmed to its CDR3 DNA, 51 bases read in frame from base 1. Per the germline V gene, LGHNA is the CDR1 and YSLEER is the CDR2. The trim is 0 bases for V and 0 bases for J, with a gap of 14 bases between the germline ends. Receptors were amplified or captured by 5' RACE. The data were produced on an Illumina HiSeq 2500. A second PCR of about 6 to 11 cycles was performed with a sample-barcoded 5' primer and a J-beta primer mix. A unique molecular identifier was introduced onto each TCR beta cDNA molecule by a template-switch 5' adaptor carrying 12 random nucleotides. Each sample yielded at least 2.5 million CDR3-containing paired-end reads. The Mint cDNA synthesis kit, primed by a TRBC-specific oligonucleotide, was used to synthesize first-strand cDNA from all RNA. Following uracil-DNA glycosylase treatment, all cDNA underwent a first 18-cycle PCR with the universal primers M1SS and BC2_uni_R. Per the authors' processing: For normalization, 1 million high-quality reads, each with a distinct molecular identifier, were randomly selected from each sample. Reads with shared molecular identifiers were discarded instead of being binned into consensus sequences. MiTCR, with a Q25 quality threshold and the strictest error-elimination algorithm, was used for CDR3 identification, clonotype clustering and error correction. A nonparametric unseen species model with Euler transformation was used to estimate lower-bound total TCR beta diversity. TCRdb handled the public reads itself, with Q25 trimming in fastp and clone calling in MiXCR, and kept productive beta chains. Every distinct CDR3 protein forms one entry, paired with its most common genes and DNA. The V and J calls here are based on TCRdb, not the publication. This sample comprises 750,000 to 850,000 distinct CDR3 sequences, 25% of them detected only once. The ten largest clones take up more than 3% of the sample.

Overall study results and their limits: Estimates of total diversity based on one million sequenced T cells were considered lower bounds and underestimates. The percentage of naive T cells measured by flow cytometry correlated strongly with observed TCR beta diversity. Observed TCR beta diversity per million T cells fell roughly linearly with age, and a significant reduction was already apparent by age approximately 40. Donor CMV infection status was unknown, potentially confounding age-related changes in expanded clonotypes. Conclusive comparison of naive and antigen-experienced compartments was prevented by the profiling of bulk unsorted PBMCs. The long-lived group showed more naive CD4+ T cells, fewer expanded clones and increased TCR diversity than the aged group, suggesting age selection.

The approximately 41 donors, aged 6 to 90 years, were systemically healthy Caucasian individuals from Russia. Around 9.9 milliliters of peripheral blood were collected from each donor into EDTA-treated Vacutainer tubes. Ficoll-Paque density-gradient centrifugation was used to isolate PBMCs, with at least 7 million obtained per sample. Trizol reagent was used to extract total RNA from the PBMCs, yielding at least 5 micrograms per sample. For every donor, flow cytometry on a PBMC aliquot measured the percentage of naive CD45RAhigh/CD27high T cells. These data were also filed under a second study, of T cells of mothers and their children. Drawing on the second study: The donors were nine systemically healthy Caucasian individuals, made up of three mothers and their six children. cDNA synthesis used all of the extracted RNA, with roughly 1.5 ug of RNA in each 15 ul reaction. Sample barcodes and 2-4 random nucleotides were added via the M1S primer in the second PCR. More than 8 million TCR beta CDR3 reads were obtained from each mother, and several million reads were obtained from each child. Thymic selection similarly shapes TCR recombination output in related and unrelated pairs, with minor effect from inherited differences. Normalized repertoire overlap was always found to be slightly, but never significantly, higher in related mother-child pairs than in unrelated mother-child pairs. No persistent microchimeric T cell clones were detected, at a sensitivity of 90 to 100 clones per million clonotypes. In the study, deep NGS was used to compare the TCR beta repertoires of mothers and children, and features distinguishing related mother-child pairs from unrelated individuals were sought. On average, the children were around 11 +/- 4 years old, while the mothers were about 40 +/- 4 years old. Libraries were sequenced on Illumina HiSeq 2000 with 100+100 nt paired-end reads after adapter ligation with NEBNext reagents. To prevent cross-contamination, the mother and child libraries were prepared a month apart and were sequenced in separate runs. For each donor, somewhere between about 450,000 and 2,200,000 distinct TCR beta clonotypes were identified. Naive TCR beta clonotypes were estimated from low-frequency clonotypes matched to each donor's FACS-determined naive share, without sorting.

The receptor comes from a boy aged 5-17 years in good health. The sequenced material came from blood. The chain is made from TRBV4-3 and TRBJ1-1; tentative D gene TRBD1, with 5 bases matching. The sequenced DNA: TGCGCCAGCAGCCAAGATTGGGGGGGGACGGTGAACACTGAAGCTTTCTTT. This codes for CASSQDWGGTVNTEAFF.